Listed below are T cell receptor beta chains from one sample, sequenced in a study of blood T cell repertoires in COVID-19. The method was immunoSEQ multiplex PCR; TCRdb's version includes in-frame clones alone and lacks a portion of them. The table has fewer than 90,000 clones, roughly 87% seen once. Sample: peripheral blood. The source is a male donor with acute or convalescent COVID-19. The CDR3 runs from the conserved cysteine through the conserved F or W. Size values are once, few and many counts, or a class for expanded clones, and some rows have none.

CASSRRTGLHFTTNEKLFF	TRBV21-1	19	TRBJ1-4	NA
CASSYSEGWGLAAETQYF	TRBV6-2/TRBV6-3	18	TRBJ2-5	NA
CASSQMSTEAFF	TRBV19	12	TRBJ1-1	NA
CATSDPPGGPRTGELFF	TRBV24-1	17	TRBJ2-2	NA
CASTRQGATEAFF	TRBV19	13	TRBJ1-1	NA
CASSEAASPRTDTQYF	TRBV6-1	16	TRBJ2-3	NA
CASNPRGDSYNEQFF	TRBV19	15	TRBJ2-1	NA
CASSQDSHRQGNTIYF	TRBV4-2	16	TRBJ1-3	NA
CASSLGSGGENQPQHF	TRBV5-1	16	TRBJ1-5	NA
CASSIRDRGNSPLHF	TRBV27	15	TRBJ1-6	once
CSVGGTGVGEKLFF	TRBV29-1	14	TRBJ1-4	NA
CASSPGVTNEKLFF	TRBV4-1	14	TRBJ1-4	NA
CASSETGRGKGELFF	TRBV2	15	TRBJ2-2	NA
CASSKPVAYEQYF	TRBV21-1	13	TRBJ2-7	NA